This TCR beta chain appears in the sequencing data of a study of T cells in Graves' hyperthyroidism and ophthalmopathy. Germline V lookup: CDR1 MDHEN, CDR2 SYDVKM. Between the trimmed V and J ends, which lost 3 bases and 0 bases, there was a span of 9 bases. This CDR3 is built from 15 residues. The CDR3 regions of TCR beta were amplified from RNA transcripts. An initial round of RT-PCR targeting the TCR CDR3 relied on the HTBI primer set. TCRdb reprocessed the multiplex PCR reads via MiXCR and lists one record per CDR3 protein. The sample lists 370,000 or so distinct CDR3 sequences, around 25% occurring once. Pregnant or lactating patients were excluded, as were those with uncontrolled infection or other autoimmune disease.

The rearrangement joins TRBV28 to TRBJ1-3; no definite D call. The TCR sequence derives from a man aged 50 to 60 with Graves' hyperthyroidism. Sample: blood. The CDR3 protein is CASSFKVFSGNTIYF. The CDR3 nucleotides read TGTGCCAGCAGTTTTAAGGTTTTCTCTGGAAACACCATATATTTT.